What follows are 23 T cell receptor beta chains derived from one specimen sequenced in a study of cytomegalovirus exposure and HLA in healthy donors. The primer mix had 60 Vbeta and 13 Jbeta primers. Clones were read by immunoSEQ multiplex PCR, and TCRdb kept only the in-frame ones, dropping some. The table lists about 190,000 clones, about 87% of them singletons. The sequenced sample was PBMCs. The source of these receptors is a man aged 25 to 45 in good health and CMV-seronegative.

This clone was seen only a few times. V and J are TRBV5-1 and TRBJ2-2; D gene uncertain. The CDR3 contains 12 residues. Trimming cost V 1 base and J 8 bases, with 6 bases left between them. Germline CDR1 reads SGHRS; CDR2 reads YFSETQ. In DNA, the CDR3 is TGCGCCAGCAGCTTGAATTCGGGGGAGCTGTTTTTT. This codes for CASSLNSGELFF. Together with reference TRBV5-1 and TRBJ2-2, the CDR3 gives the full variable domain: KAGVTQTPRYLIKTRGQQVTLSCSPISGHRSVSWYQQTPGQGLQFLFEYFSETQRNKGNFPGRFSGRQFSNSRSEMNVSTLELGDSALYLCASSLNSGELFFGEGSRLTVL.

The rearrangement joins TRBV19 to TRBJ1-6, with unresolved D. The CDR3 runs 14 residues. Deletions cut 5 bases from V and 0 bases from J, with 5 bases between. CDR1 and CDR2 (germline): LNHDA, SQIVND (reference sequence). CDR3 nucleotide sequence: TGTGCCAGTAGTTATGTCTCCTATAATTCACCCCTCCACTTT. This translates into CASSYVSYNSPLHF.

The chain couples TRBV6-1 to TRBJ2-7; 7 nucleotides line up with TRBD2. CDR1 and CDR2 (germline): MNHNS, SASEGT. V lost 11 bases, J lost 1 base, and 8 bases stayed unmatched. The CDR3 runs to 13 residues. CDR3 sequence reads: CALSSGFSYEQYF. The CDR3 region has the DNA TGTGCCCTCAGTAGCGGGTTTTCCTACGAGCAGTACTTC.

The chain is built from TRBV6-5 and TRBJ2-7, with D possibly being TRBD1 (5 bases). This CDR3 is built from 16 residues. Trimming removed 4 bases at V and 2 bases at J, with 18 bases between. CDR1 and CDR2 from the germline V gene are MNHEY and SVGAGI. The CDR3 DNA follows: TGTGCCAGCAGTTTGGATCAGGGATCTGCCACCTACGAGCAGTACTTC. Translated: CASSLDQGSATYEQYF.

V usage is TRBV5-1 and J usage is TRBJ2-2, with D perhaps matching TRBD2 (5 bases). V was trimmed by 4 bases and J by 7 bases, leaving 11 bases between them. Germline CDR1 is SGHRS and CDR2 is YFSETQ. The CDR3 spans 13 residues. The CDR3 loop reads CASSRREGGELFF. The CDR3 DNA sequence: TGCGCCAGCAGCCGCCGAGAGGGCGGGGAGCTGTTTTTT.

V gene TRBV19 combines with J gene TRBJ1-1; D ambiguous. The V end lost 5 bases, the J end lost 1 base, and 8 bases lay between the germline ends. The V gene's germline CDR1 is LNHDA and CDR2 SQIVND (reference sequence). This CDR3 comprises 13 residues. CDR3 region: CASSERGNTEAFF. In DNA, the CDR3 is TGTGCCAGTAGTGAGCGGGGGAACACTGAAGCTTTCTTT.

CDR3 in DNA: TGTGCCAGCAGCTCGGGACTAGCGGGATACAATGAGCAGTTCTTC. Translation: CASSSGLAGYNEQFF. The chain couples TRBV7-8 to TRBJ2-1; 13 bases are shared with TRBD2. The junction had 1 base not matched to a gene; V was cut back by 4 bases and J by 4 bases. This CDR3 is 15 amino acids long. Germline-derived CDR1 and CDR2 are SGHVS and FQNEAQ.

The chain combines TRBV7-9 with TRBJ1-1; a possible D gene is TRBD1 (6 bases). The CDR3 is made up of 16 amino acids. Deletions cut 5 bases from V and 1 base from J, with 17 bases between. Germline V gene data show CDR1 as SEHNR and CDR2 as FQNEAQ (reference sequence). CDR3: CASSLDPGGWNTEAFF. CDR3 sequence (DNA): TGTGCCAGCAGCCTAGATCCGGGGGGCTGGAACACTGAAGCTTTCTTT.

This rearrangement joins TRBV6-1 to TRBJ2-3; 11 nucleotides agree with TRBD2. The germline gives CDR1 MNHNS, CDR2 SASEGT. V shed 4 bases, J shed 6 bases, and the junction held 0 bases outside the gene matches. The CDR3 extends over 13 amino acids. The CDR3 bases are TGTGCCAGCAGTGCTAGCGGGGGGGATACGCAGTATTTT. Translated, it gives CASSASGGDTQYF.

V and J are TRBV15 and TRBJ2-2, with TRBD1 matching 9 bases. Trimming removed 9 bases from V and 4 bases from J; junction bases left unmatched: 3. The length of the CDR3 is 13 residues. Germline V gives CDR1 LNHNV, CDR2 YYDKDF (reference sequence). CDR3 protein: CATGQGFTGELFF. The CDR3 DNA sequence: TGTGCCACAGGACAGGGGTTCACCGGGGAGCTGTTTTTT.

The rearrangement uses TRBV4-1 and TRBJ2-1; 10 bases are a match to TRBD2. V dropped 0 bases and J dropped 7; count of bases not matched to a gene: 6. Germline lookup yields CDR1 MGHRA and CDR2 YSYEKL. The CDR3 has 16 residues. The DNA of the CDR3 is TGCGCCAGCAGCCAAGACCAGCGGGAGGGTTGGAATGAGCAGTTCTTC. This encodes CASSQDQREGWNEQFF.

This chain joins TRBV7-2 and TRBJ1-2; 9 bases align to TRBD1. The CDR3 runs to 15 residues. Germline V lookup: CDR1 SGHTA, CDR2 FQGNSA. V lost 5 bases, J lost 1 base, and 5 bases stayed unmatched. CDR3: CASSLGTGINYGYTF. Here the CDR3 DNA reads TGTGCCAGCAGCCTCGGGACAGGGATTAACTATGGCTACACCTTC.

The J gene is TRBJ1-1, the V gene TRBV4-1; 7 bases fit TRBD1. Germline CDR1 MGHRA, CDR2 YSYEKL. This CDR3 has 17 amino acids. V trimming: 5 bases; J trimming: 0 bases; junction bases outside the gene matches: 12. CDR3 loop: CASSYGTAQGMNTEAFF. The CDR3 DNA reads TGCGCCAGCAGCTACGGGACAGCACAGGGGATGAACACTGAAGCTTTCTTT.

Remarks on this clone: One end of the junction is discordant with germline, which a read error may explain. The same CDR3 is also encoded by other DNA sequences in this sample. The chain links TRBV5-6 to TRBJ2-3; 10 bases align to TRBD1. CDR1 and CDR2 from the germline V gene are SGHDT and YYEEEE. This CDR3 has 16 residues. CDR3 bases: TGTACCAGCAGTTGGTCCGGGACAGGGGACACAGATACGCAGTATTTT. This gives the protein CTSSWSGTGDTDTQYF. The variable domain in full, completed from reference TRBV5-6 and TRBJ2-3, reads DAGVTQSPTHLIKTRGQQVTLRCSPKSGHDTVSWYQQALGQGPQFIFQYYEEEERQRGNFPDRFSGHQFPNYSSELNVNALLLGDSALYLCTSSWSGTGDTDTQYFGPGTRLTVL.

This chain joins TRBV27 and TRBJ2-3, with D possibly being TRBD2 (5 bases). V shed 6 bases and J shed 7 bases, with 11 bases lying between them. The germline V gene encodes CDR1 MNHEY and CDR2 SMNVEV (reference sequence). The CDR3 extends over 12 amino acids. The CDR3 reads CASRMSGNTQYF. CDR3 sequence (DNA): TGTGCCAGCAGAATGAGCGGCAATACGCAGTATTTT.

In nucleotides, the CDR3 is TGCGCCAGCAGCTTGGAAGGGACAGCTCTTTCAACTAATGAAAAACTGTTTTTT. Its protein product is CASSLEGTALSTNEKLFF. The rearrangement uses TRBV5-1 and TRBJ1-4, with 7 positions matching TRBD1. Trimming removed 0 bases from V and 0 bases from J; junction bases left unmatched: 8. Per germline, CDR1 SGHRS and CDR2 YFSETQ. CDR3 length equals 18 residues.

The V gene is TRBV7-9, the J gene TRBJ2-1; D is perhaps TRBD2 (7 bases). The CDR3 is 16 residues long. Germline CDR1 SEHNR, CDR2 FQNEAQ (reference sequence). V lost 4 bases, J lost 6 bases, and 19 bases lay in between. In nucleotides, the CDR3 is TGTGCCAGCAGCTCACCCCAAGGGGGGGGTCGCAATGAGCAGTTCTTC. Its translation: CASSSPQGGGRNEQFF.

The gene calls are TRBV18 and TRBJ2-3, with TRBD2 identical over 8 bases. Germline V gene sequence: CDR1 KGHSH, CDR2 LQKENI. J gave up 4 bases and V 2 bases, and 17 bases lay outside the gene matches. This CDR3 is 19 amino acids long. CDR3 DNA: TGTGCCAGCTCACCAGTACTCGGAGACCCCGGGGGGGCGCCAGATACGCAGTATTTT. It yields the protein CASSPVLGDPGGAPDTQYF.

The chain joins TRBV7-9 to TRBJ2-4, with 14 bases aligning to TRBD2. Germline V gene sequence: CDR1 SEHNR, CDR2 FQNEAQ (reference sequence). This CDR3 region has 18 residues. The V gene end was trimmed by 1 base and the J gene end by 0 bases; junction bases not matched to a gene: 2. As DNA, the CDR3 is TGTGCCAGCAGCTTAGGGACTAGCGGGGGGCTAGCCAAAAACATTCAGTACTTC. This gives the protein CASSLGTSGGLAKNIQYF.

The chain couples TRBV27 to TRBJ2-7; 15 bases match TRBD2. The germline V gene has CDR1 MNHEY and CDR2 SMNVEV (reference sequence). CDR3 length equals 15 residues. Losses at the gene ends were 6 bases for V and 6 bases for J; bases not matched to a gene: 6. CDR3 sequence reads: CASSRTSGRAVEQYF. The CDR3 DNA follows: TGTGCCAGCAGCAGGACTAGCGGGAGGGCCGTCGAGCAGTACTTC.

This clone has only one observation. V usage is TRBV4-2 and J usage is TRBJ2-2; TRBD2 might be the D (6 bases). Germline values: CDR1 LGHNA, CDR2 YNFKEQ. The length of the CDR3 is 17 residues. The germline V and J ends were trimmed by 2 bases and 0 bases, with 13 bases remaining between them. In DNA form, the CDR3 reads TGTGCCAGCAGCCAATCCCGGGAGAGACCGAACACCGGGGAGCTGTTTTTT. Amino acid sequence: CASSQSRERPNTGELFF.

The count of this clone is one. V gene TRBV6-6 combines with J gene TRBJ1-1; D unclear. Trimming left V 5 bases short and J 2 bases short, with 12 bases between. The CDR3 has 14 residues. Germline lookup yields CDR1 MNHNY and CDR2 SVGAGI (reference sequence). This CDR3 is CASSTPRGNTEAFF. The CDR3 DNA sequence: TGTGCCAGCAGTACCCCCCGGGGTAACACTGAAGCTTTCTTT.

The rearrangement uses TRBV4-3 and TRBJ2-2; D remains ambiguous. CDR3 length: 15 amino acids. The germline gives CDR1 LGHNA, CDR2 YSLEER. V dropped 0 bases and J dropped 6 bases, with 11 bases sitting between them. The CDR3 region has the DNA TGCGCCAGCAGCCAAGAACCCGGAGCCCCCGGGGAGCTGTTTTTT. The encoded protein is CASSQEPGAPGELFF.